Shown below are 28 T cell receptor beta chains from a single sample sequenced in a study of blood T cell repertoires in COVID-19. Only in-frame clones appear in the TCRdb table, and some are missing; sequencing was by immunoSEQ multiplex PCR. The repertoire holds fewer than 200,000 clones, with roughly 84% as singletons. The sample taken for sequencing was peripheral blood. The receptors shown here come from a man in his sixties who had recovered from COVID-19.

The chain has TRBV6-5 and TRBJ2-7; the D gene is possibly TRBD1 (6 bases). V dropped 2 bases and J dropped 2 bases, with 10 bases sitting between them. Germline CDR1 MNHEY, CDR2 SVGAGI. The CDR3 spans 14 residues. CDR3 sequence (DNA): TGTGCCAGCAGTTACCTCGGACAGCCCTACGAGCAGTACTTC. Translating gives CASSYLGQPYEQYF.

The chain is built from TRBV7-3 and TRBJ1-1, with D possibly matching TRBD1 (5 bases). With 5 bases removed from V and 3 bases from J, the gap between germline ends came to 16 bases. Germline assignment: CDR1 SGHTA and CDR2 FQGTGA. The CDR3 totals 15 residues. The CDR3 DNA sequence: TGTGCCAGCAGCCCCCTGGCCAGGGCGGACACTGAAGCTTTCTTT. This encodes CASSPLARADTEAFF. Combining the CDR3 with reference TRBV7-3 and TRBJ1-1 gives the whole variable domain GAGVSQTPSNKVTEKGKYVELRCDPISGHTALYWYRQSLGQGPEFLIYFQGTGAADDSGLPNDRFFAVRPEGSVSTLKIQRTERGDSAVYLCASSPLARADTEAFFGQGTRLTVV.

The chain combines TRBV27 with TRBJ1-5; D is unclear. The V and J ends lost 3 bases and 9 bases respectively, with 12 bases between them. The CDR3 consists of 13 residues. CDR1 is MNHEY, CDR2 SMNVEV, per germline (reference sequence). CDR3: CASSLGGHAPQHF. In DNA, the CDR3 is TGTGCCAGCAGTTTGGGAGGCCATGCGCCCCAGCATTTT.

The gene calls are TRBV6-2 or TRBV6-3 and TRBJ2-2, with 7 bases identical to TRBD2. The germline V gene encodes CDR1 MNHEY and CDR2 SVGEGT. Trimming cost V 1 base and J 4 bases; bases outside gene matches: 6. CDR3 length: 16 amino acids. In DNA form, the CDR3 reads TGTGCCAGCAGTTACTGGGAGGGCTGGGGCACCGGGGAGCTGTTTTTT. Amino acids: CASSYWEGWGTGELFF.

The genes are TRBV12-3 or TRBV12-4 and TRBJ2-7; D not resolved. CDR3 length equals 13 residues. V gave up 7 bases and J gave up 4 bases, with 14 bases separating them. The CDR3 DNA reads as TGTGCCAGCATTGGGTCCCCGACTTACGAGCAGTACTTC. This encodes CASIGSPTYEQYF.

The chain couples TRBV13 to TRBJ2-5; TRBD1 might be the D (5 bases). The CDR3 is 14 residues long. Trimming pared 4 bases from V and 1 base from J, leaving 10 bases between. Per germline, CDR1 PRHDT and CDR2 FYEKMQ (reference sequence). The CDR3 loop reads CASSSRVSQETQYF. The CDR3 bases are TGTGCCAGCAGCTCCAGGGTATCCCAAGAGACCCAGTACTTC.

The chain is built from TRBV20-1 and TRBJ1-2; D unclear. Trimming stripped 6 bases from V and 9 bases from J, with 11 bases between. The CDR3 covers 10 residues. Germline V gives CDR1 DFQATT, CDR2 SNEGSKA (reference sequence). The CDR3 region has the DNA TGCAGTGCCGAGCGTACCAGCTACACCTTC. Its translation is CSAERTSYTF.

The chain links TRBV28 to TRBJ2-7, with D possibly matching TRBD1 (6 bases). The CDR3 consists of 15 residues. Germline CDR1 MDHEN, CDR2 SYDVKM. The ends were cut back, 5 bases at V and 1 base at J, with 15 bases in the middle. In nucleotides, the CDR3 is TGTGCCAGCAGTCTATCCCTGGACAGTTCCTACGAGCAGTACTTC. This translates into CASSLSLDSSYEQYF. Based on the CDR3 plus reference TRBV28 and TRBJ2-7, the full variable domain is DVKVTQSSRYLVKRTGEKVFLECVQDMDHENMFWYRQDPGLGLRLIYFSYDVKMKEKGDIPEGYSVSREKKERFSLILESASTNQTSMYLCASSLSLDSSYEQYFGPGTRLTVT.

V gene TRBV19 combines with J gene TRBJ2-2; 12 bases align to TRBD2. Germline assignment: CDR1 LNHDA and CDR2 SQIVND (reference sequence). The trim removed 5 bases at V and 7 bases at J, leaving 8 bases unmatched. The CDR3 sequence is 16 residues long. The CDR3, as DNA: TGTGCCAGTAGTGTTCTAGCGGGGGGGCCTGTCGGGGAGCTGTTTTTT. Translation: CASSVLAGGPVGELFF.

This chain uses TRBV7-3 with TRBJ2-3; perhaps TRBD1 as D (6 bases). V gave up 5 bases and J gave up 0 bases, with 9 bases separating them. The CDR3 is made up of 14 amino acids. Germline assignment: CDR1 SGHTA and CDR2 FQGTGA. The CDR3, as DNA: TGTGCCAGCAGCCTCGACAGGAGCACAGATACGCAGTATTTT. The encoded protein is CASSLDRSTDTQYF.

The count of this clone is one. The chain combines TRBV3-1 (or the pseudogene TRBV3-2) with TRBJ1-2; possibly TRBD1 for D (6 bases). CDR1 LGHDT and CDR2 YNNKEL come from the germline V gene (reference sequence). V dropped 3 bases and J dropped 4 bases, with 15 bases sitting between them. CDR3 length equals 15 residues. In DNA, the CDR3 is TGTGCCAGCAGCCAGCGACAGGAAAGACCCTATGGCTACACCTTC. Protein product: CASSQRQERPYGYTF.

The chain employs TRBV7-8 and TRBJ2-3, with D perhaps TRBD2 (7 bases). The CDR3 has 15 residues. V was cut by 5 bases and J by 4 bases, with 16 bases left in between. Germline V gene data show CDR1 as SGHVS and CDR2 as FQNEAQ. The CDR3: CASSPVGGQSDTQYF. The CDR3 DNA is TGTGCCAGCAGCCCCGTCGGGGGGCAATCAGATACGCAGTATTTT.

CDR3 sequence (DNA): TGTGCCAGCAGCTTGGGGGCCGCCTCCTATAATTCACCCCTCCACTTT. As protein: CASSLGAASYNSPLHF. The rearrangement joins TRBV5-6 to TRBJ1-6; D is unresolved. Germline CDR1 and CDR2: SGHDT and YYEEEE. The germline V and J ends were trimmed by 0 bases and 0 bases, with 7 bases remaining between them. The CDR3 loop spans 16 amino acids.

In DNA form, the CDR3 reads TGTGCCAGCAGCCAAGATAGGGACATGACCCAGCATTTT. This encodes CASSQDRDMTQHF. The rearrangement joins TRBV3-1 (or the pseudogene TRBV3-2) to TRBJ1-5; possible D gene TRBD1, 6 bases. The CDR3 contains 13 residues. Looked up from germline, CDR1 is LGHDT and CDR2 is YNNKEL (reference sequence). V shed 0 bases and J shed 11 bases, with 11 bases lying between them.

The V call is TRBV7-2, the J call TRBJ1-2, with D perhaps matching TRBD1 (6 bases). The CDR3 runs 14 residues. From germline, CDR1 is SGHTA and CDR2 FQGNSA. Trimming took off 5 bases at V and 4 bases at J, with 14 bases between the two ends. CDR3 DNA sequence: TGTGCCAGCAGCCCTACGGCAGGGGCCTATGGCTACACCTTC. Protein: CASSPTAGAYGYTF.

This clone has just a few counts. The CDR3 DNA sequence: TGTGCCACCAGCAGGCCGGGACAGGGGCTACGACGCGAGCAGTACTTC. It specifies CATSRPGQGLRREQYF. The rearrangement uses TRBV15 and TRBJ2-7, with TRBD1 identical over 10 bases. Germline CDR1 is LNHNV and CDR2 is YYDKDF (reference sequence). The CDR3 has 16 amino acids. V shed 3 bases and J 6 bases; nucleotides not matched to a gene: 11.

The rearrangement links TRBV30 to TRBJ2-2; no firm D call. The ends were cut back, 4 bases at V and 2 bases at J, with 11 bases in the middle. Germline-derived CDR1 and CDR2 are GTSNPN and SVGIG (reference sequence). The CDR3 covers 14 residues. The CDR3 DNA reads TGTGCCTGGACTAGAACCCACAACACCGGGGAGCTGTTTTTT. Its protein is CAWTRTHNTGELFF.

The chain couples TRBV3-1 (or the pseudogene TRBV3-2) to TRBJ2-3; possible D gene TRBD2, 6 bases. Trimming pared 1 base from V and 4 bases from J, leaving 24 bases between. CDR3 length: 19 amino acids. Germline V gene sequence: CDR1 LGHDT, CDR2 YNNKEL (reference sequence). CDR3: CASSQVGSGGPLGADTQYF. The CDR3 region has the DNA TGTGCCAGCAGCCAAGTGGGATCCGGGGGACCGCTCGGGGCAGATACGCAGTATTTT.

The gene calls are TRBV9 and TRBJ2-3, with D possibly matching TRBD2 (5 bases). V lost 4 bases and J lost 9, with 12 bases in between. The length of the CDR3 is 12 residues. Germline CDR1 is SGDLS and CDR2 is YYNGEE. The CDR3: CASSPLGRTQYF. The CDR3 DNA reads TGTGCCAGCAGCCCACTAGGGCGCACGCAGTATTTT.

The chain has TRBV9 and TRBJ2-7; D uncertain. The germline gives CDR1 SGDLS, CDR2 YYNGEE. This CDR3 comprises 14 residues. Trimming shortened V by 4 bases and J by 2 bases, and 13 bases separated the two germline ends. As DNA, the CDR3 is TGTGCCAGCAGCCCGCACAGCCAGGCCTACGAGCAGTACTTC. Residues: CASSPHSQAYEQYF.

The chain combines TRBV5-1 with TRBJ2-5, with D possibly being TRBD2 (6 bases). The V gene's germline CDR1 is SGHRS and CDR2 YFSETQ. V lost 4 bases and J 5 bases, leaving 15 bases between the germline ends. The CDR3 has 14 amino acids. The CDR3 region has the DNA TGCGCCAGCAGCCCTCCGGGGGTTGAGGAGACCCAGTACTTC. Its translation: CASSPPGVEETQYF.

V gene TRBV5-4 combines with J gene TRBJ2-6; 10 bases map to TRBD1. V lost 3 bases and J lost 3; bases outside the gene matches: 12. This CDR3 region has 19 residues. From germline, CDR1 is SGHNT and CDR2 YYREEE (reference sequence). For the CDR3, the DNA is TGTGCCAGCAGCTCGGGGATGGGACAGGGGATCGGTGGGGCCAACGTCCTGACTTTC. It yields the protein CASSSGMGQGIGGANVLTF.

The chain joins TRBV7-2 to TRBJ2-7, with 13 bases fitting TRBD2. Germline V CDR1 and CDR2: SGHTA, FQGNSA. CDR3 length equals 16 residues. The trim removed 5 bases at V and 7 bases at J, leaving 11 bases unmatched. CDR3 in DNA: TGTGCCAGCAGCCCCCGGACTAGCGGGGGATCAGGGGAGCAGTACTTC. Its translation: CASSPRTSGGSGEQYF. Complete variable domain (other parts from reference TRBV7-2 and TRBJ2-7): GAGVSQSPSNKVTEKGKDVELRCDPISGHTALYWYRQSLGQGLEFLIYFQGNSAPDKSGLPSDRFSAERTGGSVSTLTIQRTQQEDSAVYLCASSPRTSGGSGEQYFGPGTRLTVT.

A single count supports this clone. The V call is TRBV19, the J call TRBJ2-5, with 10 bases lining up with TRBD2. With V trimmed by 5 bases and J by 5 bases, 5 bases remained unmatched. The germline V gene has CDR1 LNHDA and CDR2 SQIVND (reference sequence). The CDR3 is 14 amino acids. CDR3 residues: CASSGSGGRETQYF. DNA for the CDR3: TGTGCCAGTAGTGGTAGCGGGGGGAGGGAGACCCAGTACTTC.

This chain links TRBV9 with TRBJ2-1; 9 positions match TRBD2. Germline V gene sequence: CDR1 SGDLS, CDR2 YYNGEE. Trimming cost V 1 base and J 0 bases; bases outside gene matches: 5. This CDR3 spans 17 amino acids. CDR3 bases: TGTGCCAGCAGCGTACAAGCGGGGGGACACTCCTACAATGAGCAGTTCTTC. Its translation is CASSVQAGGHSYNEQFF.

DNA for the CDR3: TGTGCCAGCAGTTTATCTCTAGCGGGGGGGTTCCCCCCAAAGCAGTACTTC. Translating gives CASSLSLAGGFPPKQYF. The chain carries TRBV27 and TRBJ2-7; 12 positions agree with TRBD2. The trim removed 0 bases at V and 8 bases at J, leaving 11 bases unmatched. The CDR3 has 17 residues. Germline CDR1 MNHEY, CDR2 SMNVEV (reference sequence).

This clone was seen a handful of times. This chain uses TRBV5-6 with TRBJ1-2; D not certain. The V end lost 0 bases, the J end lost 5 bases, and 8 bases lay between the germline ends. In germline, CDR1 is SGHDT, CDR2 YYEEEE. This CDR3 region has 13 residues. The CDR3 DNA sequence: TGTGCCAGCAGCTTGGCCGCGGGGTATGGCTACACCTTC. This gives the protein CASSLAAGYGYTF. The full variable domain, its missing parts supplied by reference TRBV5-6 and TRBJ1-2, is DAGVTQSPTHLIKTRGQQVTLRCSPKSGHDTVSWYQQALGQGPQFIFQYYEEEERQRGNFPDRFSGHQFPNYSSELNVNALLLGDSALYLCASSLAAGYGYTFGSGTRLTVV.

The chain employs TRBV30 and TRBJ2-4; possible D gene TRBD1, 5 bases. There are 14 residues in the CDR3. Germline-derived CDR1 and CDR2 are GTSNPN and SVGIG (reference sequence). Trimming pared 0 bases from V and 2 bases from J, leaving 8 bases between. CDR3 coding DNA: TGTGCCTGGAGTGTACCAGGGACCAAAAACATTCAGTACTTC. Its protein product is CAWSVPGTKNIQYF. Using reference TRBV30 and TRBJ2-4 for the parts outside the CDR3, the full variable domain is SQTIHQWPATLVQPVGSPLSLECTVEGTSNPNLYWYRQAAGRGLQLLFYSVGIGQISSEVPQNLSASRPQDRQFILSSKKLLLSDSGFYLCAWSVPGTKNIQYFGAGTRLSVL.